The rows below give T cell receptor beta chains drawn from one sample of a study of T cell responses to AZD1222 COVID-19 vaccine. Measured with immunoSEQ multiplex PCR; TCRdb has only the in-frame clones, and not every one. The repertoire consists of over 150,000 clones, with roughly nine tenths occurring once and the leading ten covering under 4%. This specimen consisted of peripheral blood, obtained 28 days after the second AZD1222 dose. Receptors originate from an adult who received the AZD1222 COVID-19 vaccine. The CDR3 runs from the conserved cysteine through the conserved F or W. The D gene is left open where the match is weak. The listing skips clone size in some rows; elsewhere it reads once, few, many or a size class.

>once|.|TRBV10-3|TRBJ2-1
TGTGCCATCAGTGAGTCGGCGAATGAGCAGTTCTTC
CAISESANEQFF
>.|.|TRBV6-5|TRBJ1-4
TGTGCCAGCACCCCATCGTTCGGTAATGAAAAACTGTTTTTT
CASTPSFGNEKLFF
>.|.|TRBV11-2|TRBJ2-5
TGTGCCAGCAGCTTAGTGGTGGAGACCCAGTACTTC
CASSLVVETQYF
>.|.|TRBV19|TRBJ1-2
TGTGCCACTCGCTGGTTTGACTATGGCTACACCTTC
CATRWFDYGYTF
>.|.|TRBV6-5|TRBJ2-7
TGTGCCAGCAGTTACCAAGTTAGGGCTACCGTTGAAGAGCAGTACTTC
CASSYQVRATVEEQYF
>.|.|TRBV4-3|TRBJ2-5
TGCGCCAGCAGCCAAGTGGAGGCTAGAGGGGAGACCCAGTACTTC
CASSQVEARGETQYF
>.|.|TRBV11-3|TRBJ1-2
TGTGCCAGCAGCATGCGGACGGGAGTCGAGGCGCCAGCCTTC
CASSMRTGVEAPAF
>.|.|TRBV10-3|TRBJ2-3
TGTGCCATCAGTGACGTGGGAAAACAAACAGATACGCAGTATTTT
CAISDVGKQTDTQYF
>.|TRBD1|TRBV28|TRBJ2-5
TGTGCCAGCAGGGGGGACAGCCAAGAGACCCAGTACTTC
CASRGDSQETQYF
>few|.|TRBV7-2|TRBJ1-5
TGTGCCAGCAGCTGGCAGTCGTCACAGCCCCAGCATTTT
CASSWQSSQPQHF
>.|.|TRBV30|TRBJ1-1
TGTGCCTGGAGTGTCTCGGGGGTTAACACTGAAGCTTTCTTT
CAWSVSGVNTEAFF
>.|.|TRBV3-1/TRBV3-2|TRBJ2-3
TGTGCCAGCAGCCAATTATGGGGGGCCACAGATACGCAGTATTTT
CASSQLWGATDTQYF
>.|.|TRBV7-2|TRBJ2-7
TGTGCCAGCAGCTTAGACGTGTACGAGCAGTACTTC
CASSLDVYEQYF
>.|TRBD2|TRBV27|TRBJ2-7
TGTGCCAGCAGCCGCAGACTAGCGGGAGACCCCTACGAGCAGTACTTC
CASSRRLAGDPYEQYF
>.|.|TRBV10-3|TRBJ1-5
TGTGCCATCGGGGAGGGCAATCAGCCCCAGCATTTT
CAIGEGNQPQHF
>.|.|TRBV6-5|TRBJ1-5
TGTGCCAGCAGTTACGCTAACGGTCAGCCCCAGCATTTT
CASSYANGQPQHF
>.|.|TRBV7-2|TRBJ1-5
TGTGCCAGCAGCAGAGACAGGACTTATCAGCCCCAGCATTTT
CASSRDRTYQPQHF
>few|.|TRBV2|TRBJ1-5
TGTGCCAGCAGAGTTCGCCGGGACAACTATAGCAATCAGCCCCAGCATTTT
CASRVRRDNYSNQPQHF
>.|.|TRBV11-2|TRBJ2-5
TGTGCCAGCAGCCAACTCCCCTTCGGGGGCGCGGGAGAGACCCAGTACTTC
CASSQLPFGGAGETQYF
>.|TRBD2|TRBV28|TRBJ2-2
TGTGCCAGCACCACCAGCCTAGCGGGAGGGGTCACCGGGGAGCTGTTTTTT
CASTTSLAGGVTGELFF
>.|.|TRBV19|TRBJ1-2
TGTGCCAGTAGTATGATAGGTGCTAACTATGGCTACACCTTC
CASSMIGANYGYTF
>few|.|TRBV7-2|TRBJ1-2
TGTGCCAGCAGCTTGGGGGTCGACGGCGACTATGGCTACACCTTC
CASSLGVDGDYGYTF
>.|.|TRBV12-3/TRBV12-4|TRBJ2-7
TGTGCCAGCAGCCCACAGGGCACCTACGAGCAGTACTTC
CASSPQGTYEQYF
>.|TRBD1|TRBV6-2/TRBV6-3|TRBJ1-2
TGTGCCAGCAGTTCTGCCGACAGGGGGGTATTCGGCTACACCTTC
CASSSADRGVFGYTF
>.|.|TRBV2|TRBJ2-1
TGTGCCAGCAGTGATCTAGCGAGTAGGTCGAATGAGCAGTTCTTC
CASSDLASRSNEQFF
>.|.|TRBV27|TRBJ2-7
TGTGCCAGCAGTTACAGGGTTGGGGCCTACGAGCAGTACTTC
CASSYRVGAYEQYF
>.|TRBD2|TRBV25-1|TRBJ2-1
TGTGCCAGCACCCAGCCGGGACTAGCGGGAAACAATGAGCAGTTCTTC
CASTQPGLAGNNEQFF
>.|.|TRBV5-5|TRBJ2-3
TGTGCCAGCAGCCCCGGGGCTAGCCTAAGCACAGATACGCAGTATTTT
CASSPGASLSTDTQYF
>.|.|TRBV5-1|TRBJ2-3
TGCGCCAGCAGCTTGGTAGCAGATACGCAGTATTTT
CASSLVADTQYF
>.|TRBD1|TRBV28|TRBJ2-3
TGTGCCAGCAGTTCGACAGGGGTTAGCACAGATACGCAGTATTTT
CASSSTGVSTDTQYF
>.|.|TRBV29-1|TRBJ2-1
TGCAGCGTTGCCTACAATGAGCAGTTCTTC
CSVAYNEQFF
>.|TRBD2|TRBV7-2|TRBJ2-4
TGTGCCAGCAGCTTAGAAGCGGGAGTTAACATTCAGTACTTC
CASSLEAGVNIQYF
>.|.|TRBV5-1|TRBJ1-1
TGCGCCAGCAAGATGGACCGCACTGAAGCTTTCTTT
CASKMDRTEAFF
>.|TRBD1|TRBV6-5|TRBJ2-3
TGTGCCAGCCGGGTAGGGGACAGTAGCACAGATACGCAGTATTTT
CASRVGDSSTDTQYF
>.|.|TRBV6-1|TRBJ1-3
TGTGCCAGCAGTGATGGGCGGTCAGCTGGAAACACCATATATTTT
CASSDGRSAGNTIYF
>large|.|TRBV9|TRBJ2-5
TGTGCCAGCAGCGTAGCCCACCAGGAGACCCAGTACTTC
CASSVAHQETQYF
>.|.|TRBV7-8|TRBJ2-3
TGTGCCAGCAGCTTTGGGGTAGTAGGAGATACGCAGTATTTT
CASSFGVVGDTQYF